These 12 T cell receptor beta chains were all obtained from the same sample, sequenced in a study of early T cells in non-severe SARS-CoV-2 infection. One entry per CDR3 protein, called by TCRdb with MiXCR from the 5' RACE reads. The sample lists about 25,000 distinct CDR3 sequences; 4.8% were seen once. Source material: whole blood. The receptors here all came from an adult who was a healthcare worker with PCR-confirmed SARS-CoV-2 infection or an uninfected control (not recorded which).

This clonotype was seen only a few times. The rearrangement links TRBV3-1 to TRBJ2-1; D perhaps matches TRBD1 (6 bases). V lost 1 base and J 3 bases, leaving 10 bases between the germline ends. The germline gives CDR1 LGHDT, CDR2 YNNKEL (reference sequence). This CDR3 region has 15 residues. The CDR3 sequence is CASSQAGVLYNEQFF. The CDR3 region has the DNA TGTGCCAGCAGCCAAGCAGGGGTCCTCTACAATGAGCAGTTCTTC.

This rearrangement joins TRBV3-1 to TRBJ2-3; no reliable D call. This CDR3 has 12 residues. Trimming removed 5 bases at V and 3 bases at J, with 6 bases between. Germline lookup yields CDR1 LGHDT and CDR2 YNNKEL (reference sequence). The CDR3 loop reads CASSMSTDTQYF. The CDR3, as DNA: TGTGCCAGCAGCATGAGTACAGATACGCAGTATTTT.

The genes are TRBV11-2 and TRBJ2-2, with D possibly being TRBD2 (6 bases). V lost 2 bases, J lost 3 bases, and 13 bases lay in between. The CDR3 length is 16 residues. CDR1 and CDR2 from the germline V gene are SGHAT and FQNNGV. In nucleotides, the CDR3 is TGTGCCAGCAGCTTAATGCAGGGAGGCGACACCGGGGAGCTGTTTTTT. It codes for CASSLMQGGDTGELFF.

The chain couples TRBV4-1 to TRBJ1-1; D is unresolved. The CDR3 totals 15 residues. Germline values: CDR1 MGHRA, CDR2 YSYEKL. V was shortened by 6 bases and J by 1 base, with 15 bases between the two germline ends. For the CDR3, the DNA is TGCGCCAGCAGGTCGCCGGGCGGGTGGAACACTGAAGCTTTCTTT. Residues: CASRSPGGWNTEAFF.

This rearrangement joins TRBV30 to TRBJ1-5; 7 bases are shared with TRBD1. From germline, CDR1 is GTSNPN and CDR2 SVGIG (reference sequence). The CDR3 contains 13 residues. J gave up 3 bases and V 5 bases, and 4 bases lay outside the gene matches. CDR3 loop: CAWGTDINQPQHF. CDR3 bases: TGTGCCTGGGGGACAGATATCAATCAGCCCCAGCATTTT.

This clonotype was seen many times. The rearrangement links TRBV20-1 to TRBJ2-7; TRBD1 matches at 10 bases. The CDR3 is made up of 13 amino acids. V shed 5 bases, J shed 8 bases, and the junction held 9 bases outside the gene matches. Germline CDR1 is DFQATT and CDR2 is SNEGSKA (reference sequence). CDR3 nucleotide sequence: TGCAGTGCTGGGACAGGGGATAGAGTTAAGCAGTACTTC. Translating it yields CSAGTGDRVKQYF.

This clonotype was counted many times. The chain recombines TRBV7-6 with TRBJ1-2; D gene ambiguous. The germline CDR1 and CDR2 sequences are SGHVS and FNYEAQ. This CDR3 spans 13 amino acids. Trimming took 5 bases from V and 4 from J, leaving 11 bases between them. CDR3 coding DNA: TGTGCCAGCAGCCCCGGGAGTTTCTATGGCTACACCTTC. This encodes CASSPGSFYGYTF.

Many counts were recorded for this clonotype. The chain uses TRBV21-1 and TRBJ2-3. TRBV21-1 is a known pseudogene. The CDR3 contains 15 residues. Written as DNA, the CDR3 is TGTGCCAGCAGCATCGGGTCCGGAGGCACAGATACGCAGTATTTT. Translating gives CASSIGSGGTDTQYF.

This clonotype showed up many times. This chain's CDR3 is CASSLDPGFWNQPQHF. The CDR3 DNA sequence: TGTGCCAGCAGCTTGGACCCGGGGTTTTGGAATCAGCCCCAGCATTTT. The gene calls are TRBV5-5 and TRBJ1-5, with D unclear. CDR3 length: 16 residues. Germline V gene data show CDR1 as SGHKS and CDR2 as YYEKEE (reference sequence). Between the trimmed V and J ends, which lost 0 bases and 4 bases, there was a span of 14 bases.

J is TRBJ1-5 and V is TRBV5-5; no clear D gene. This CDR3 has 15 residues. Germline CDR1 SGHKS, CDR2 YYEKEE (reference sequence). Trimming left V 1 base short and J 1 base short, with 9 bases between. CDR3 loop: CASSLYEQSNQPQHF. The CDR3 DNA reads TGTGCCAGCAGCTTGTACGAACAAAGCAATCAGCCCCAGCATTTT.

This clonotype showed up many times. The V and J genes are TRBV6-1 and TRBJ1-2; D is unresolved. V was pared by 1 base and J by 4 bases, with 7 bases between. The CDR3 length is 13 residues. Germline CDR1 and CDR2: MNHNS and SASEGT. CDR3 sequence: CASSEEGLYGYTF. The DNA for the CDR3 is TGTGCCAGCAGTGAAGAAGGACTCTATGGCTACACCTTC.

This clonotype was seen ten or more times. This chain joins TRBV18 and TRBJ1-1; D not resolved. Trimming stripped 3 bases from V and 2 bases from J, with 10 bases between. The CDR3 runs 14 residues. Germline CDR1 KGHSH, CDR2 LQKENI. CDR3 DNA sequence: TGTGCCAGCTCACCCCAGTTGGGTAACACTGAAGCTTTCTTT. Translation: CASSPQLGNTEAFF.